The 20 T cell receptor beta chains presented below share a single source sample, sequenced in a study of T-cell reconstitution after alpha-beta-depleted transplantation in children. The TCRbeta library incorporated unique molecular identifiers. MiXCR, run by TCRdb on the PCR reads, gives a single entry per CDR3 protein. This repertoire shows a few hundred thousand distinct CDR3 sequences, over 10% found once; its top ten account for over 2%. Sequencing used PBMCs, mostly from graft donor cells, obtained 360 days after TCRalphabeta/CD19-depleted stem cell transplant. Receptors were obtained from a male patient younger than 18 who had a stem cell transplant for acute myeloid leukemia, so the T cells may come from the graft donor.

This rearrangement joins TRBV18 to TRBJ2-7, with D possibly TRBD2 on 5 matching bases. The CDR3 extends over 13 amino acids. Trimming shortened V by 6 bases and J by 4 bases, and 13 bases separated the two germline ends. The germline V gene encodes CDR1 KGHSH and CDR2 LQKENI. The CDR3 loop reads CASSVRVAYEQYF. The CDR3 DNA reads TGTGCCAGCTCGGTAAGGGTAGCGTACGAGCAGTACTTC.

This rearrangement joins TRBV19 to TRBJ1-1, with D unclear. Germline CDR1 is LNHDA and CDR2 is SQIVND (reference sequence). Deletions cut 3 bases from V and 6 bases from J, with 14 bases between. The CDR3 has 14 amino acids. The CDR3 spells CASSIGQIGAEAFF. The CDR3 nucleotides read TGTGCCAGTAGTATTGGGCAGATTGGGGCTGAAGCTTTCTTT.

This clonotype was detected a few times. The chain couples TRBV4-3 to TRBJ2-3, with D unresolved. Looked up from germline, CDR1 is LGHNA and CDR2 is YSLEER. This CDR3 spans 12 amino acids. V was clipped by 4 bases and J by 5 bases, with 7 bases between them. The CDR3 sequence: CASSPHGDTQYF. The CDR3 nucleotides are TGCGCCAGCAGCCCCCACGGAGATACGCAGTATTTT.

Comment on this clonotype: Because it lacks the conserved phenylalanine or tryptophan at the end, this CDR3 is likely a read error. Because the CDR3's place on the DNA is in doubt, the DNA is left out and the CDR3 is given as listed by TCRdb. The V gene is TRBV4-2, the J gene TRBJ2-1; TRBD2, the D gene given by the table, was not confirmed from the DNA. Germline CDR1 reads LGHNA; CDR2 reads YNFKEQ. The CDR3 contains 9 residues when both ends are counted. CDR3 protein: CASSQGFEG.

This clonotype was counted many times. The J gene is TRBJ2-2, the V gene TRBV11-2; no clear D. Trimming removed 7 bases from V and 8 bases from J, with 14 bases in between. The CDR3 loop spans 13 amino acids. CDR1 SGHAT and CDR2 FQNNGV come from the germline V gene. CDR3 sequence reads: CASTHSPQGELFF. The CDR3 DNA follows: TGTGCCAGCACCCATAGCCCACAAGGGGAGCTGTTTTTT.

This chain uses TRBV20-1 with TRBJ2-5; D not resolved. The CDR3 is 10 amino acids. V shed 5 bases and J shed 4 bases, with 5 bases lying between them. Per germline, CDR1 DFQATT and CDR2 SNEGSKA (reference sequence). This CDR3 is CSAVRETQYF. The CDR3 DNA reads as TGCAGTGCTGTACGAGAGACCCAGTACTTC.

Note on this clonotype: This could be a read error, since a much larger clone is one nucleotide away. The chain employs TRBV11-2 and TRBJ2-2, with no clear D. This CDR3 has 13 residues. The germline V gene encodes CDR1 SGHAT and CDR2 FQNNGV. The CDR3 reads CASGFFGNAELSF. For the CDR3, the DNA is TGTGCCAGTGGCTTTTTCGGAAATGCGGAGCTGTCTTTT.

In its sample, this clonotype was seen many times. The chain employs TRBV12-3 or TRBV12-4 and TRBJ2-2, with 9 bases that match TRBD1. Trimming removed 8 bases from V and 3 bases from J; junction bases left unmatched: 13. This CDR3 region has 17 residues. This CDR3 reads CASFLGANRGHTGELFF. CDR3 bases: TGTGCCAGCTTTTTGGGTGCAAACAGGGGGCACACCGGGGAGCTGTTTTTT.

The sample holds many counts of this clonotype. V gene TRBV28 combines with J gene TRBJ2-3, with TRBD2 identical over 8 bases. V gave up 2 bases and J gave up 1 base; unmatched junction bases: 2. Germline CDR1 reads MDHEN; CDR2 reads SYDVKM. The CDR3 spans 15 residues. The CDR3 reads CASSLILAGTDTQYF. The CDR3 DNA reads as TGTGCCAGCAGTTTAATACTAGCGGGCACAGATACGCAGTATTTT. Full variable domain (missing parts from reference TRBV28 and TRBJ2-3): DVKVTQSSRYLVKRTGEKVFLECVQDMDHENMFWYRQDPGLGLRLIYFSYDVKMKEKGDIPEGYSVSREKKERFSLILESASTNQTSMYLCASSLILAGTDTQYFGPGTRLTVL.

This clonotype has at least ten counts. The CDR3 DNA reads as TGTGCCAGCAGCGTAGCCCCCCGGGGTCAGCCCCAGCATTTT. Protein: CASSVAPRGQPQHF. The chain couples TRBV9 to TRBJ1-5; D unclear. Germline assignment: CDR1 SGDLS and CDR2 YYNGEE. The V and J ends lost 0 bases and 6 bases respectively, with 10 bases between them. The CDR3 runs to 14 residues.

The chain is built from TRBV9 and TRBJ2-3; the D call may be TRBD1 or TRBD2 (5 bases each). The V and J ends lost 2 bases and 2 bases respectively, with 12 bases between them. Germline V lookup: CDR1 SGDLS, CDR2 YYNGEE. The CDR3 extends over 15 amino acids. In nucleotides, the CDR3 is TGTGCCAGCAGCGTGGGACCACCGGACACAGATACGCAGTATTTT. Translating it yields CASSVGPPDTDTQYF.

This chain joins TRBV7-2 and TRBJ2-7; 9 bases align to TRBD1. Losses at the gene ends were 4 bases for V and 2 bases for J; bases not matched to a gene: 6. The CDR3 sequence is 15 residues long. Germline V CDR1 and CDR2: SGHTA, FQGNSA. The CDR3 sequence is CASSSDRGMTYEQYF. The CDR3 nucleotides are TGTGCCAGCAGCTCCGACAGGGGGATGACCTACGAGCAGTACTTC.

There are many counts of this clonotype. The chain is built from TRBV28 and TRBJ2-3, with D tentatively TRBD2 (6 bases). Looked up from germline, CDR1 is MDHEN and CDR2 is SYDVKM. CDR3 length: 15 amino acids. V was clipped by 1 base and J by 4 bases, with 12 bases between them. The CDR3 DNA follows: TGTGCCAGCAGTTTATTCGCGGGATCAGCAGATACGCAGTATTTT. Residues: CASSLFAGSADTQYF.

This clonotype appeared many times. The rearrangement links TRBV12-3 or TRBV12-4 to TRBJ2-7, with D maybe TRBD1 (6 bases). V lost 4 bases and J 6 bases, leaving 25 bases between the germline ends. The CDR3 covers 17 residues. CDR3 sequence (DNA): TGTGCCAGCAGTTCGGTGCCCGTTATAAGAACAGGGATCGAGCAGTACTTC. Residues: CASSSVPVIRTGIEQYF.

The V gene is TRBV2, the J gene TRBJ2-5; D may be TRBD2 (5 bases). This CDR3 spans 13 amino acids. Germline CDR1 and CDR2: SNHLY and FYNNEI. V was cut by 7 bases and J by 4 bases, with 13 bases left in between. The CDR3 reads CASTEGRVETQYF. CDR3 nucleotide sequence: TGTGCCAGCACCGAGGGAAGGGTAGAGACCCAGTACTTC.

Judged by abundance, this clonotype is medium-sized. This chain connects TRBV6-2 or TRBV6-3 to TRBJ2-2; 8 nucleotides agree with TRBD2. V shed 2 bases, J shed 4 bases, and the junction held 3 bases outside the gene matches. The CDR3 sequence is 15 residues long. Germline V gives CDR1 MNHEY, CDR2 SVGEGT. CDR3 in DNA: TGTGCCAGCAGTTACGGGCTAGCGGGCACCGGGGAGCTGTTTTTT. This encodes CASSYGLAGTGELFF.

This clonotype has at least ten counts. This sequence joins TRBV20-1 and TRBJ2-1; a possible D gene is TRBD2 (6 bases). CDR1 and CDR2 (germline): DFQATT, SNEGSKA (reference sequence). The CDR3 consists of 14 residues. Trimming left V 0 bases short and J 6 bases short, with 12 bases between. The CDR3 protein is CSARETGLFNEQFF. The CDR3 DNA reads TGCAGTGCTAGAGAGACGGGACTCTTCAATGAGCAGTTCTTC.

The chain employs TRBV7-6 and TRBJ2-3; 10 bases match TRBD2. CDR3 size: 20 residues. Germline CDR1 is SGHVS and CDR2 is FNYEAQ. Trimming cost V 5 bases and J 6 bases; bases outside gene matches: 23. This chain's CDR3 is CASSLVRGWSSGSRPDTQYF. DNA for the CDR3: TGTGCCAGCAGCCTAGTCCGGGGGTGGTCTAGCGGGAGTAGGCCTGATACGCAGTATTTT.

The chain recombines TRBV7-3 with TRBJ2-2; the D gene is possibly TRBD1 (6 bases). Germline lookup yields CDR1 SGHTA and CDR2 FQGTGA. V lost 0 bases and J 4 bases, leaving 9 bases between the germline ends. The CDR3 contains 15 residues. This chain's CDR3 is CASSLTAGVTGELFF. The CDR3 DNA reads TGTGCCAGCAGCTTAACGGCAGGGGTCACCGGGGAGCTGTTTTTT. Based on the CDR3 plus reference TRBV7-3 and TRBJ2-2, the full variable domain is GAGVSQTPSNKVTEKGKYVELRCDPISGHTALYWYRQSLGQGPEFLIYFQGTGAADDSGLPNDRFFAVRPEGSVSTLKIQRTERGDSAVYLCASSLTAGVTGELFFGEGSRLTVL.

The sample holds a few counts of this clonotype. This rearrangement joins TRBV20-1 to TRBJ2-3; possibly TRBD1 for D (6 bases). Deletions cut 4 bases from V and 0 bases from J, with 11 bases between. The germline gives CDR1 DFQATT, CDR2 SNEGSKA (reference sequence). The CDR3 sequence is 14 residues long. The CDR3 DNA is TGCAGTGCTAACCCAGGGGCTAGCACAGATACGCAGTATTTT. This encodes CSANPGASTDTQYF.